What follows are 8 T cell receptor beta chains derived from one specimen sequenced in a study of CD8+ T cells in alopecia areata. Extracted RNA was reverse transcribed into cDNA, the sequencing template. Data came from immunoSEQ multiplex PCR; TCRdb stores just in-frame clones and leaves some out. The sample lists 180,000 or so clones; 63% were seen once. The sequences come from CD4+ T cells sorted from blood, collected at week 0. These receptors were collected from a human donor with alopecia areata.

This clone was observed a few times. V gene TRBV6-1 combines with J gene TRBJ1-2; tentatively, D is TRBD1 (5 bases). The germline V and J ends were trimmed by 8 bases and 3 bases, with 19 bases remaining between them. The CDR3 extends over 15 amino acids. Germline loops: CDR1 MNHNS, CDR2 SASEGT. In DNA, the CDR3 is TGTGCCAGCTCAGGATCGAGGTCGGGGGACTATGGCTACACCTTC. Amino acid sequence: CASSGSRSGDYGYTF.

Here the CDR3 DNA reads TGTGCCAGCAGCCCACCCCCCCAGAACGGGCAGTTCTTC. It yields the protein CASSPPPQNGQFF. The rearrangement joins TRBV7-2 to TRBJ2-1; no firm D call. The V gene's germline CDR1 is SGHTA and CDR2 FQGNSA. Trimming left V 5 bases short and J 12 bases short, with 17 bases between. The CDR3 loop spans 13 amino acids.

The chain links TRBV5-4 to TRBJ2-3, with 11 positions matching TRBD2. Trimming cost V 0 bases and J 5 bases; bases outside gene matches: 5. This CDR3 is built from 16 residues. Germline values: CDR1 SGHNT, CDR2 YYREEE (reference sequence). CDR3 sequence (DNA): TGTGCCAGCAGCTTGGCTAGCGGGGGGCCGGGAGATACGCAGTATTTT. Translating gives CASSLASGGPGDTQYF.

J is TRBJ1-1 and V is TRBV29-1; 8 bases map to TRBD1. CDR1 and CDR2 from the germline V gene are SQVTM and ANQGSEA. The junction had 8 bases not matched to a gene; V was cut back by 6 bases and J by 8 bases. This CDR3 spans 12 amino acids. The CDR3 sequence is CSVGQAIGEAFF. CDR3 DNA sequence: TGCAGCGTGGGACAGGCGATCGGGGAAGCTTTCTTT.

The J gene is TRBJ2-3, the V gene TRBV30; 8 nucleotides match TRBD1. V lost 4 bases and J lost 3; bases outside the gene matches: 6. Germline CDR1 GTSNPN, CDR2 SVGIG (reference sequence). CDR3 length: 14 residues. CDR3 protein: CAWNRGMSTDTQYF. The DNA for the CDR3 is TGTGCCTGGAACAGGGGGATGTCAACAGATACGCAGTATTTT.

The chain joins TRBV4-3 to TRBJ2-3, with D perhaps TRBD1 or TRBD2 (7 bases each). The ends were cut back, 4 bases at V and 5 bases at J, with 13 bases in the middle. The V gene's germline CDR1 is LGHNA and CDR2 YSLEER. The CDR3 extends over 14 amino acids. CDR3 residues: CASSPRGGGDTQYF. In DNA form, the CDR3 reads TGCGCCAGCAGCCCCAGGGGGGGCGGAGATACGCAGTATTTT.

The chain has TRBV27 and TRBJ1-6, with 7 bases fitting TRBD1. The CDR3 extends over 16 amino acids. After removal of 5 bases from V and 9 bases from J, the junction contained 13 bases not matched to a gene. The germline V gene encodes CDR1 MNHEY and CDR2 SMNVEV (reference sequence). In DNA, the CDR3 is TGTGCCAGCAGTATCATCACAGGGGTTCGTGGTTCACCCCTCCACTTT. Protein: CASSIITGVRGSPLHF.

This clone was recorded a few times. This chain joins TRBV5-4 and TRBJ2-3; 13 positions agree with TRBD2. Germline lookup yields CDR1 SGHNT and CDR2 YYREEE (reference sequence). The J segment lost 6 bases and the V segment lost 2 bases, leaving 6 bases of the junction unmatched. The CDR3 is 16 residues long. The DNA for the CDR3 is TGTGCCAGCAGCTTCCGACTAGCGGGGGGTTTGGATACGCAGTATTTT. It encodes CASSFRLAGGLDTQYF.